These 25 T cell receptor beta chains originate from one sample sequenced in a study of glioma-infiltrating T cells after dendritic cell vaccination (dated by TCRdb to 2016 to 2017). Libraries were built with the immunoSEQ multiplex PCR assay. TCRdb took this table from immuneACCESS and kept in-frame rearrangements with V and J called. Such tables lack part of the clones; where checked against another copy, unresolved V genes explain under half of the gap, and the rest is unexplained. Counted in this sample were approximately 64,000 clones; roughly four fifths of them appeared once. The top ten hold around 9.6% of the sample. Here the sequenced sample was blood, taken before dendritic cell vaccination. The receptors derive from a human donor with glioblastoma.

This clone has only a few counts. The J gene is TRBJ2-7, the V gene TRBV6-5; 9 positions match TRBD1. From germline, CDR1 is MNHEY and CDR2 SVGAGI. The CDR3 contains 14 residues. V gave up 4 bases and J gave up 7 bases; unmatched junction bases: 8. The CDR3 bases are TGTGCCAGCAGTTCCGGACAGGGGCTCGCAGAGCAGTACTTC. Translating it yields CASSSGQGLAEQYF.

V gene TRBV11-2 combines with J gene TRBJ2-5; D unresolved. The V end lost 5 bases, the J end lost 6 bases, and 7 bases lay between the germline ends. CDR3 length: 11 residues. CDR1 is SGHAT, CDR2 FQNNGV, per germline. CDR3 loop: CASSPSQTQYF. CDR3 coding DNA: TGTGCCAGCAGCCCAAGCCAGACCCAGTACTTC.

A few counts support this clone. This chain joins TRBV11-2 and TRBJ1-6; the match to TRBD1 covers 7 bases. V shed 6 bases, J shed 13 bases, and the junction held 12 bases outside the gene matches. The CDR3 runs 14 residues. CDR1 is SGHAT, CDR2 FQNNGV, per germline. The CDR3, as DNA: TGTGCCAGCAGTCCTCTCACAGGGGCGCGGCCCCTCCACTTT. Translation: CASSPLTGARPLHF. Combining the CDR3 with reference TRBV11-2 and TRBJ1-6 gives the whole variable domain EAGVAQSPRYKIIEKRQSVAFWCNPISGHATLYWYQQILGQGPKLLIQFQNNGVVDDSQLPKDRFSAERLKGVDSTLKIQPAKLEDSAVYLCASSPLTGARPLHFGNGTRLTVT.

The chain couples TRBV27 to TRBJ1-2; 12 bases align to TRBD1. With 8 bases clipped from V and 8 bases from J, the junction kept 9 bases outside the gene matches. This CDR3 contains 14 residues. Germline CDR1 and CDR2: MNHEY and SMNVEV (reference sequence). The DNA of the CDR3 is TGTGCCAGCTCTTCTGGGACAGGGGGCCGGGGCTACACCTTC. Residues: CASSSGTGGRGYTF.

The chain employs TRBV5-4 and TRBJ1-2, with D tentatively TRBD1 (6 bases). CDR3 length: 15 residues. Trimming removed 3 bases from V and 4 bases from J, with 16 bases in between. Per germline, CDR1 SGHNT and CDR2 YYREEE (reference sequence). CDR3 loop: CASSSNIQGAYGYTF. The CDR3 coding sequence is TGTGCCAGCAGCTCGAATATACAGGGAGCCTATGGCTACACCTTC. The full variable domain, its missing parts supplied by reference TRBV5-4 and TRBJ1-2, is ETGVTQSPTHLIKTRGQQVTLRCSSQSGHNTVSWYQQALGQGPQFIFQYYREEENGRGNFPPRFSGLQFPNYSSELNVNALELDDSALYLCASSSNIQGAYGYTFGSGTRLTVV.

The V and J genes are TRBV6-6 and TRBJ2-5; 8 bases are shared with TRBD1. The V segment lost 6 bases and the J segment 4 bases; nucleotides outside the gene matches: 4. The V gene's germline CDR1 is MNHNY and CDR2 SVGAGI (reference sequence). This CDR3 comprises 13 residues. This chain's CDR3 is CASRTGQGETQYF. CDR3 DNA sequence: TGTGCCAGCAGAACTGGACAGGGAGAGACCCAGTACTTC.

The V call is TRBV7-8, the J call TRBJ2-7; 11 nucleotides align to TRBD1. The CDR3 is 14 residues long. V trimming: 3 bases; J trimming: 6 bases; junction bases outside the gene matches: 4. Germline CDR1 and CDR2: SGHVS and FQNEAQ. CDR3 coding DNA: TGTGCCAGCAGCTTCGGGACAGGGGGTGGCGAGCAGTACTTC. It translates to CASSFGTGGGEQYF.

The chain links TRBV29-1 to TRBJ2-3; 8 bases map to TRBD2. Germline V gene sequence: CDR1 SQVTM, CDR2 ANQGSEA. The CDR3 sequence is 14 residues long. V was clipped by 5 bases and J by 1 base; unmatched bases: 5. The CDR3 reads CSVRGGSGTDTQYF. CDR3 bases: TGCAGCGTTCGGGGGGGTAGCGGCACAGATACGCAGTATTTT.

J is TRBJ1-5 and V is TRBV28; the D is unclear. Germline CDR1 is MDHEN and CDR2 is SYDVKM. CDR3 size: 13 residues. V lost 7 bases and J lost 7, with 14 bases in between. The CDR3 reads CASIFRSGQPQHF. DNA for the CDR3: TGTGCCAGCATTTTCAGGTCTGGACAGCCCCAGCATTTT.

This sequence joins TRBV7-2 and TRBJ2-7; D is undetermined. CDR3 length: 14 residues. V lost 1 base and J 2 bases, leaving 9 bases between the germline ends. CDR1 and CDR2 (germline): SGHTA, FQGNSA. CDR3: CASSLGAQPYEQYF. CDR3 coding DNA: TGTGCCAGCAGCTTAGGTGCACAGCCCTACGAGCAGTACTTC.

Points on this clone: A read error may produce the germline difference seen at one junction end. The V and J genes are TRBV7-7 and TRBJ2-3; D possibly corresponds to TRBD1 (6 bases). CDR1 SSHAT and CDR2 FNYEAQ come from the germline V gene (reference sequence). CDR3 length: 15 residues. CDR3 sequence reads: CASSSTGSDGDTQYF. The CDR3 DNA reads TGTGCTAGCAGCTCTACAGGGTCTGATGGAGATACGCAGTATTTT.

The rearrangement uses TRBV27 and TRBJ2-7; 9 positions agree with TRBD2. The germline gives CDR1 MNHEY, CDR2 SMNVEV (reference sequence). V lost 6 bases, J lost 2 bases, and 5 bases stayed unmatched. The CDR3 is 14 amino acids. This CDR3 reads CASRPSGVTYEQYF. The CDR3 region has the DNA TGTGCCAGCAGACCTAGCGGGGTGACCTACGAGCAGTACTTC.

This clone was counted between two and nine times. The V call is TRBV5-1, the J call TRBJ1-6; TRBD1 matches 11 bases. The CDR3 totals 15 residues. In germline, CDR1 is SGHRS, CDR2 YFSETQ. The junction had 6 bases not matched to a gene; V was cut back by 10 bases and J by 3 bases. The CDR3 spells CALRTGGHYNSPLHF. CDR3 bases: TGCGCCTTACGGACAGGGGGCCACTATAATTCACCCCTCCACTTT.

V gene TRBV4-1 combines with J gene TRBJ2-5; 7 positions match TRBD2. CDR1 MGHRA and CDR2 YSYEKL come from the germline V gene. J gave up 5 bases and V 1 base, and 4 bases lay outside the gene matches. CDR3 length: 14 residues. CDR3 bases: TGCGCCAGCAGCCAAGGAGCGGGGAGGGAGACCCAGTACTTC. Translated, it gives CASSQGAGRETQYF.

The chain combines TRBV14 with TRBJ1-4; maybe TRBD1 (6 bases). This CDR3 has 15 amino acids. CDR1 is SGHDN and CDR2 is FVKESK in the germline V gene. V was cut by 4 bases and J by 8 bases, with 17 bases left in between. The CDR3 DNA sequence: TGTGCCAGCAGCCGAGCAGGGGCCCCGGGGGAAAAACTGTTTTTT. The encoded protein is CASSRAGAPGEKLFF.

The chain has TRBV19 and TRBJ2-3; 14 bases line up with TRBD2. The germline CDR1 and CDR2 sequences are LNHDA and SQIVND (reference sequence). This CDR3 contains 17 residues. V dropped 4 bases and J dropped 5; count of bases not matched to a gene: 8. In nucleotides, the CDR3 is TGTGCCAGTAGTACCCGCAGACTAGCGGGGGGGCAAGATACGCAGTATTTT. It codes for CASSTRRLAGGQDTQYF.

The CDR3 loop is CASSLTGAHTEAFF. The CDR3 DNA reads as TGTGCCAGCAGCTTGACAGGGGCCCACACTGAAGCTTTCTTT. The chain employs TRBV7-2 and TRBJ1-1; 8 nucleotides align to TRBD1. The CDR3 is 14 residues long. Germline V gene sequence: CDR1 SGHTA, CDR2 FQGNSA. Trimming removed 3 bases from V and 3 bases from J; junction bases left unmatched: 3.

The V and J genes are TRBV5-1 and TRBJ2-7; 12 positions agree with TRBD1. CDR1 is SGHRS, CDR2 YFSETQ, per germline. Germline trimming cut 1 base from V and 5 bases from J; bases unmatched to any gene: 1. The CDR3 is made up of 14 amino acids. The CDR3 region has the DNA TGCGCCAGCAGCTTGAGGGACAGGGGGCACGAGCAGTACTTC. Translating gives CASSLRDRGHEQYF.

The chain combines TRBV5-1 with TRBJ2-3; tentative D call: TRBD2 (6 bases). The CDR3 contains 16 residues. CDR1 and CDR2 from the germline V gene are SGHRS and YFSETQ. The V and J ends lost 2 bases and 0 bases respectively, with 13 bases between them. CDR3 in DNA: TGCGCCAGCAGCTTAACTTCAGGGACTAGCACAGATACGCAGTATTTT. Amino acid sequence: CASSLTSGTSTDTQYF.

The rearrangement joins TRBV5-1 to TRBJ1-2; D possibly corresponds to TRBD1 (6 bases). V gave up 4 bases and J gave up 5 bases, with 18 bases separating them. The length of the CDR3 is 15 residues. Germline CDR1 and CDR2: SGHRS and YFSETQ. Here the CDR3 DNA reads TGCGCCAGCAGCAGGTATGGGGACACGGCTTATGGCTACACCTTC. This gives the protein CASSRYGDTAYGYTF.

V and J are TRBV6-1 and TRBJ2-5; maybe TRBD1 (7 bases). The CDR3 sequence is 15 residues long. Germline lookup yields CDR1 MNHNS and CDR2 SASEGT. Trimming took off 10 bases at V and 5 bases at J, with 23 bases between the two ends. CDR3 sequence (DNA): TGTGCCATCACTATAGGTCGTGCAGGGGGGGAGACCCAGTACTTC. This sequence encodes CAITIGRAGGETQYF.

This sequence joins TRBV2 and TRBJ1-5; TRBD1 is a possible D gene (6 bases). Trimming stripped 5 bases from V and 3 bases from J, with 11 bases between. Germline V CDR1 and CDR2: SNHLY, FYNNEI. CDR3 length equals 14 residues. The CDR3 coding sequence is TGTGCCAGCAGTATCCGGGACAACAATCAGCCCCAGCATTTT. It codes for CASSIRDNNQPQHF.

The chain employs TRBV28 and TRBJ1-2; maybe TRBD1 (5 bases). Per germline, CDR1 MDHEN and CDR2 SYDVKM. The CDR3 loop spans 15 amino acids. V lost 6 bases and J lost 4, with 18 bases in between. CDR3 nucleotide sequence: TGTGCCAGCAGGCTCCCCGAGACAGCTTTCTATGGCTACACCTTC. Amino acids: CASRLPETAFYGYTF.

The chain links TRBV27 to TRBJ2-1; 10 bases are shared with TRBD1. The trim removed 0 bases at V and 9 bases at J, leaving 8 bases unmatched. Germline V gives CDR1 MNHEY, CDR2 SMNVEV (reference sequence). The length of the CDR3 is 16 residues. CDR3 nucleotide sequence: TGTGCCAGCAGTTTATCAAGACAGGGGGCAGGAAGTGAGCAGTTCTTC. Translating gives CASSLSRQGAGSEQFF.

The sample holds a few counts of this clone. This rearrangement joins TRBV30 to TRBJ1-2, with 7 bases lining up with TRBD1. With V trimmed by 2 bases and J by 8 bases, 8 bases remained unmatched. CDR3 length: 13 residues. Germline V CDR1 and CDR2: GTSNPN, SVGIG (reference sequence). The CDR3, as DNA: TGTGCCTGGAGTTCCCAGGACAGGACGGGCTACACCTTC. Translation: CAWSSQDRTGYTF.